Sequencing of this T cell receptor (beta chain) was carried out in a study of regulatory T cells in long-lasting Graves disease. For the study at large: For a period under 3 months, newly diagnosed Graves' patients had taken antithyroid drugs.

Stated time point: newly diagnosed GD, antithyroid drugs for less than 3 months. Construction of the TCR library relied on RNA isolated from PBMCs. One endocrinology department in Xi'an, China, was where patients came from. This clonotype showed up many times. What it recognizes is unknown. Arm-PCR of CDR3 regions and iRepertoire HTBI primers were used to build TCR beta libraries. Each CDR3 protein gets one entry after TCRdb re-called the multiplex PCR reads with MiXCR. The table lists about 320,000 distinct CDR3 sequences, approximately 20% of them singletons, with less than 40% in the top ten. The length of the CDR3 is 16 residues. The germline V gene has CDR1 LNHDA and CDR2 SQIVND (reference sequence). J lost 6 bases, V lost 4 bases, and 7 bases had no gene match. Study results and limitations: Comparison showed that persistent patients shared more public clonotypes (about 3,000) than new patients (966).

Source: peripheral blood mononuclear cells (PBMCs), taken at new diagnosis, from a patient treated with antithyroid drugs. The chain couples TRBV19 to TRBJ1-5; 12 positions agree with TRBD1. This receptor was obtained from a female donor with Graves disease. CDR3 bases: TGTGCCAGTAGTAACACCGGGACAGGGGGCAGTCAGCCCCAGCATTTT. It codes for CASSNTGTGGSQPQHF. The full variable domain, completed using reference TRBV19 and TRBJ1-5, is DGGITQSPKYLFRKEGQNVTLSCEQNLNHDAMYWYRQDPGQGLRLIYYSQIVNDFQKGDIAEGYSVSREKKESFPLTVTSAQKNPTAFYLCASSNTGTGGSQPQHFGDGTRLSIL.